These 25 T cell receptor beta chains were sequenced from one sample in a study of blood T cell repertoires in COVID-19. The assay was immunoSEQ multiplex PCR, and TCRdb's table has in-frame clones only and misses some. The table includes around 200,000 clones, approximately 81% detected once. The material sequenced was peripheral blood. The receptor set was obtained from a person between 65 and 80 years old with COVID-19, enrolled during active disease.

The chain carries TRBV21-1 and TRBJ2-7; the DNA was not compared with TRBD2, the D call given in the table. TRBV21-1 is a recognized pseudogene. The CDR3 spans 15 residues. The CDR3 DNA reads TGTGCCAGCAGCCCGGGCGGGGAGGTTTTCAACGAGCAGTACTTC. Its protein is CASSPGGEVFNEQYF.

The chain links TRBV27 to TRBJ2-1; 8 bases are shared with TRBD2. The CDR3 loop spans 15 amino acids. Germline V lookup: CDR1 MNHEY, CDR2 SMNVEV (reference sequence). The J segment lost 8 bases and the V segment lost 3 bases, leaving 9 bases of the junction unmatched. CDR3 protein: CASSLSSGLAHEQFF. The CDR3, as DNA: TGTGCCAGCAGTTTGTCCTCTGGACTAGCCCATGAGCAGTTCTTC.

The chain has TRBV3-1 (or the pseudogene TRBV3-2) and TRBJ1-2; 8 positions match TRBD1. Germline-derived CDR1 and CDR2 are LGHDT and YNNKEL (reference sequence). The CDR3 loop spans 13 amino acids. The J segment lost 8 bases and the V segment lost 1 base, leaving 3 bases of the junction unmatched. The CDR3 spells CASSQGQGRGYTF. CDR3 nucleotides: TGTGCCAGCAGCCAAGGACAGGGGAGGGGCTACACCTTC.

In DNA, the CDR3 is TGTGCCAGCAGCTTAGACTGGGCCCTTAATTCACCCCTCCACTTT. It is translated as CASSLDWALNSPLHF. The chain recombines TRBV7-8 with TRBJ1-6, with no clear D. There are 15 residues in the CDR3. V lost 1 base and J 6 bases, leaving 10 bases between the germline ends. The germline gives CDR1 SGHVS, CDR2 FQNEAQ.

The V call is TRBV27, the J call TRBJ1-2; D ambiguous. V was trimmed by 6 bases and J by 2 bases, leaving 19 bases between them. Germline CDR1 is MNHEY and CDR2 is SMNVEV (reference sequence). CDR3 length equals 16 residues. The CDR3 spells CASSYEAGHGNYGYTF. The CDR3 region has the DNA TGTGCCAGCAGCTACGAAGCGGGTCATGGGAACTATGGCTACACCTTC.

CDR3 DNA sequence: TGCGCCAGCAGGCGGACTAGCGAGGGCTACGAGCAGTACTTC. This sequence encodes CASRRTSEGYEQYF. This chain uses TRBV5-1 with TRBJ2-7; 9 bases fit TRBD2. The CDR3 extends over 14 amino acids. CDR1 SGHRS and CDR2 YFSETQ come from the germline V gene. The junction had 6 bases not matched to a gene; V was cut back by 5 bases and J by 3 bases.

This rearrangement joins TRBV27 to TRBJ1-5, with 8 bases that match TRBD1. Trimming cost V 5 bases and J 9 bases; bases outside gene matches: 9. The CDR3 covers 14 residues. In germline, CDR1 is MNHEY, CDR2 SMNVEV (reference sequence). CDR3 residues: CASSLGQGGTPQHF. The CDR3 nucleotides read TGTGCCAGCAGTCTCGGACAGGGTGGGACGCCCCAGCATTTT.

The V call is TRBV19, the J call TRBJ2-7; D perhaps matches TRBD1 (6 bases). The germline V gene has CDR1 LNHDA and CDR2 SQIVND (reference sequence). The CDR3 spans 15 residues. V was cut by 0 bases and J by 2 bases, with 11 bases left in between. CDR3 nucleotides: TGTGCCAGTAGTATAGAAGGGACAAATCCCTACGAGCAGTACTTC. It codes for CASSIEGTNPYEQYF.

This clone was seen repeatedly, ten times or more. V and J are TRBV2 and TRBJ2-7; TRBD1 matches 7 bases. The CDR3 extends over 14 amino acids. Germline V gives CDR1 SNHLY, CDR2 FYNNEI. V trimming: 9 bases; J trimming: 7 bases; junction bases outside the gene matches: 15. As DNA, the CDR3 is TGTGCCAGATCATCCGGGACAGCCTACGGGGAGCAGTACTTC. Translated: CARSSGTAYGEQYF.

CDR3 in DNA: TGCGCCAGCAGCCCCGGGACAGGGACCTACAATGAGCAGTTCTTC. Its protein is CASSPGTGTYNEQFF. This chain uses TRBV5-1 with TRBJ2-1; 9 bases map to TRBD1. The V segment lost 4 bases and the J segment 2 bases; nucleotides outside the gene matches: 4. From germline, CDR1 is SGHRS and CDR2 YFSETQ. CDR3 size: 15 residues. Filled out from reference TRBV5-1 and TRBJ2-1, the complete variable domain reads KAGVTQTPRYLIKTRGQQVTLSCSPISGHRSVSWYQQTPGQGLQFLFEYFSETQRNKGNFPGRFSGRQFSNSRSEMNVSTLELGDSALYLCASSPGTGTYNEQFFGPGTRLTVL.

This chain connects TRBV7-9 to TRBJ2-7; D gene uncertain. Trimming stripped 5 bases from V and 1 base from J, with 6 bases between. Germline V lookup: CDR1 SEHNR, CDR2 FQNEAQ (reference sequence). This CDR3 spans 12 amino acids. The CDR3 spells CASSDKSYEQYF. The CDR3, as DNA: TGTGCCAGCAGCGACAAGTCCTACGAGCAGTACTTC. The full variable domain, with the rest looked up from reference TRBV7-9 and TRBJ2-7, is DTGVSQNPRHKITKRGQNVTFRCDPISEHNRLYWYRQTLGQGPEFLTYFQNEAQLEKSRLLSDRFSAERPKGSFSTLEIQRTEQGDSAMYLCASSDKSYEQYFGPGTRLTVT.

This rearrangement joins TRBV5-4 to TRBJ1-6; possibly TRBD1 for D (6 bases). The V end was cut by 4 bases, the J end by 7 bases, with 12 bases between. The CDR3 is 14 residues long. Germline CDR1 is SGHNT and CDR2 is YYREEE (reference sequence). CDR3 sequence: CASSPRTANSPLHF. In DNA, the CDR3 is TGTGCCAGCAGCCCCCGGACAGCCAATTCACCCCTCCACTTT.

This clone appeared once. The rearrangement links TRBV12-5 to TRBJ2-3, with 9 positions matching TRBD2. V trimming: 5 bases; J trimming: 2 bases; junction bases outside the gene matches: 2. Germline-derived CDR1 and CDR2 are LGHNT and FRNRAP. The CDR3 covers 14 residues. CDR3 sequence: CASGPSGTTDTQYF. For the CDR3, the DNA is TGTGCTAGTGGTCCTAGCGGGACCACAGATACGCAGTATTTT.

This chain uses TRBV12-3 or TRBV12-4 with TRBJ1-2; no clear D gene. The CDR3 loop spans 12 amino acids. The germline V and J ends were trimmed by 3 bases and 9 bases, with 11 bases remaining between them. CDR3 sequence reads: CASSFSPLSYTF. DNA for the CDR3: TGTGCCAGCAGTTTTTCCCCCCTTAGCTACACCTTC.

In this sample, this clone turned up once. The chain couples TRBV4-1 to TRBJ1-4; D is unclear. The CDR3 is 16 residues long. Germline assignment: CDR1 MGHRA and CDR2 YSYEKL. V gave up 0 bases and J gave up 7 bases, with 15 bases separating them. This CDR3 is CASSQDGWSAREKLFF. For the CDR3, the DNA is TGCGCCAGCAGCCAAGACGGTTGGTCCGCCCGTGAAAAACTGTTTTTT.

The rearrangement links TRBV19 to TRBJ1-2; TRBD1 matches 7 bases. V shed 4 bases, J shed 4 bases, and the junction held 3 bases outside the gene matches. The CDR3 runs 13 residues. Looked up from germline, CDR1 is LNHDA and CDR2 is SQIVND (reference sequence). CDR3: CASSRQGGYGYTF. Here the CDR3 DNA reads TGTGCCAGTAGTAGACAGGGCGGCTATGGCTACACCTTC.

The V gene is TRBV5-6, the J gene TRBJ1-3; 8 nucleotides align to TRBD1. This CDR3 is 17 amino acids long. V shed 4 bases and J 0 bases; nucleotides not matched to a gene: 9. Germline V CDR1 and CDR2: SGHDT, YYEEEE. CDR3 amino acids: CASSAGQGTSSGNTIYF. CDR3 DNA sequence: TGTGCCAGCAGCGCCGGACAGGGAACCAGCTCTGGAAACACCATATATTTT.

The V gene is TRBV4-1, the J gene TRBJ1-3; D is unresolved. There are 15 residues in the CDR3. V shed 3 bases and J shed 3 bases, with 12 bases lying between them. Germline V gives CDR1 MGHRA, CDR2 YSYEKL. The CDR3 protein is CASSQYGLGGNTIYF. The CDR3 DNA reads TGCGCCAGCAGCCAGTATGGACTGGGTGGAAACACCATATATTTT.

This clone appeared once. The V gene is TRBV5-4, the J gene TRBJ2-7; D ambiguous. From germline, CDR1 is SGHNT and CDR2 YYREEE (reference sequence). Trimming removed 2 bases from V and 0 bases from J, with 6 bases in between. This CDR3 is built from 13 residues. CDR3 sequence reads: CASSLTGSYEQYF. The CDR3 DNA reads TGTGCCAGCAGCTTAACGGGCTCCTACGAGCAGTACTTC.

The rearrangement links TRBV5-4 to TRBJ1-3, with TRBD1 identical over 8 bases. The germline V gene has CDR1 SGHNT and CDR2 YYREEE (reference sequence). The CDR3 runs 15 residues. The V gene end was trimmed by 3 bases and the J gene end by 2 bases; junction bases not matched to a gene: 4. In DNA, the CDR3 is TGTGCCAGCAGCTCGGACAGGGACGCTGGAAACACCATATATTTT. This encodes CASSSDRDAGNTIYF.

The J gene is TRBJ1-2, the V gene TRBV19; no clear D. Looked up from germline, CDR1 is LNHDA and CDR2 is SQIVND (reference sequence). The V and J ends lost 11 bases and 5 bases respectively, with 21 bases between them. This CDR3 has 14 residues. CDR3 in amino acids: CAAMTGGPEYGYTF. CDR3 sequence (DNA): TGTGCCGCCATGACGGGAGGGCCAGAATATGGCTACACCTTC.

The V call is TRBV28, the J call TRBJ2-1; D unresolved. V was cut by 5 bases and J by 9 bases, with 14 bases left in between. This CDR3 has 13 residues. Germline values: CDR1 MDHEN, CDR2 SYDVKM. CDR3 protein: CASSTYTAGEQFF. The CDR3 nucleotides read TGTGCCAGCAGTACCTATACAGCTGGTGAGCAGTTCTTC.

The chain carries TRBV30 and TRBJ1-6, with a weak D call TRBD1 (5 bases). Germline V gene data show CDR1 as GTSNPN and CDR2 as SVGIG (reference sequence). V was clipped by 5 bases and J by 9 bases, with 14 bases between them. The length of the CDR3 is 13 residues. The CDR3 protein is CAWAGGNASPLHF. In DNA, the CDR3 is TGTGCCTGGGCCGGGGGGAACGCTTCACCCCTCCACTTT.

The V and J genes are TRBV27 and TRBJ1-5; D remains ambiguous. There are 15 residues in the CDR3. V was trimmed by 2 bases and J by 7 bases, leaving 15 bases between them. CDR1 is MNHEY, CDR2 SMNVEV, per germline (reference sequence). The CDR3 DNA reads TGTGCCAGCAGTTTAGACGCGGGGTTGGGCCAGCCCCAGCATTTT. Encoded protein: CASSLDAGLGQPQHF.

The chain combines TRBV6-5 with TRBJ1-5; no clear D. The ends were cut back, 5 bases at V and 1 base at J, with 9 bases in the middle. CDR3 length: 14 residues. Germline assignment: CDR1 MNHEY and CDR2 SVGAGI. The CDR3 is CASSPHSSNQPQHF. The CDR3 bases are TGTGCCAGCAGTCCCCACTCCAGCAATCAGCCCCAGCATTTT.